This T cell receptor (beta chain) emerged from a study of cytomegalovirus exposure and HLA in healthy donors. About the research overall: Falling in the Caucasian-associated ancestry cluster were approximately 84% of some 400 genotyped donors.

Germline V CDR1 and CDR2: SGHRS, YFSETQ. This CDR3 has 13 residues. The germline V and J ends were trimmed by 4 bases and 1 base, with 8 bases remaining between them. Primers: 60 Vbeta forward and 13 Jbeta reverse. TCRdb's table, derived via immunoSEQ multiplex PCR, lists solely in-frame clones and lacks some. The table lists some 150,000 clones, around 62% of them singletons. Findings and caveats of the study: Another analysis was done later, and it associated over 15,000 TCR beta sequences with HLA alleles at 0.05 false discovery rate. Reports showed the classifier diagnosing cytomegalovirus status with high specificity and sensitivity. One later analysis reportedly identified an Asian-associated ancestry cluster that showed fewer N-insertions than the approximately 600-donor mean.

This clone came up a few times. Its antigen remains unidentified. The receptor's source is a middle-aged man in good health and CMV-seronegative. The V call is TRBV5-1, the J call TRBJ2-5, with D maybe TRBD1 (5 bases). Sequencing used PBMCs. CDR3 nucleotides: TGCGCCAGCAGCCTCCAGGGCCAAGAGACCCAGTACTTC. It encodes CASSLQGQETQYF.